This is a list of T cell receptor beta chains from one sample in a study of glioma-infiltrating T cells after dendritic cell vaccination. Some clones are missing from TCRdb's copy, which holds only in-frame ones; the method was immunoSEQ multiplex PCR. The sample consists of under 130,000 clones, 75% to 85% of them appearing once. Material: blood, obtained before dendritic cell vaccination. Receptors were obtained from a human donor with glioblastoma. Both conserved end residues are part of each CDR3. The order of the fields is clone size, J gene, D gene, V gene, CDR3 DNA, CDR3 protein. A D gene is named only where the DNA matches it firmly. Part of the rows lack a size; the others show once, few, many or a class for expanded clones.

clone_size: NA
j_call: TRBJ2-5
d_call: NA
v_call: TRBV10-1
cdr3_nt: TGCGCCAGCAACGAGAATATCCAAGAGACCCAGTACTTC
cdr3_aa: CASNENIQETQYF

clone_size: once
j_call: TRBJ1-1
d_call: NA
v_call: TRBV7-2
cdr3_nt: TGTGCCAGCGCAAGGGAGCTAATGAACACTGAAGCTTTCTTT
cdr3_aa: CASARELMNTEAFF

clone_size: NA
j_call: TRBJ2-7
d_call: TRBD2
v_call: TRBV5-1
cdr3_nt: TGCGCCAGCAGCCTCCGACTAGCGGGGGGCGGCGAGCAGTACTTC
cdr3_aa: CASSLRLAGGGEQYF

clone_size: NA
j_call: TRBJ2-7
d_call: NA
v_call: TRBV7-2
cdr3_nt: TGTGCCAGCAGCGACATTGGGGGCGGATCGTCCTACGAGCAGTACTTC
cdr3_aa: CASSDIGGGSSYEQYF

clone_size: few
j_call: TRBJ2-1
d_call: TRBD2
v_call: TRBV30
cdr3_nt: TGTGCCTGGAGTGTAGGATTAGCGGGGGTCTTTAGCTCCTACAATGAGCAGTTCTTC
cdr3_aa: CAWSVGLAGVFSSYNEQFF

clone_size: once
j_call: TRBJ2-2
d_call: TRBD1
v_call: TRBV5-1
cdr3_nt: TGCGCCAGCAGCCAGGGACAGGGGTACACCGGGGAGCTGTTTTTT
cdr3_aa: CASSQGQGYTGELFF

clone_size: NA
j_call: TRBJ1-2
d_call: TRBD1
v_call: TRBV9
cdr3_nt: TGTGCCAGCAGTCAACAGGGGGCCGCATTTGGCTACACCTTC
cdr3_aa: CASSQQGAAFGYTF

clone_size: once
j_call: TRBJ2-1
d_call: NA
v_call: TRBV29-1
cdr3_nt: TGCAGCGTTGAAGGGGCGTTTGCGGGGGCCCTACGAGATGAGCAGTTCTTC
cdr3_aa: CSVEGAFAGALRDEQFF

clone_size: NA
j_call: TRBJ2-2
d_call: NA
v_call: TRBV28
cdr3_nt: TGTGCCAGCACCATAACGGGGGACACCGGGGAGCTGTTTTTT
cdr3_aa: CASTITGDTGELFF

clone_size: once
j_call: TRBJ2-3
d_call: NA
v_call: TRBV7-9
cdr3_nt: TGTGCCAGCAGCTTAAGGAGGGTACGCACAGATACGCAGTATTTT
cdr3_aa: CASSLRRVRTDTQYF

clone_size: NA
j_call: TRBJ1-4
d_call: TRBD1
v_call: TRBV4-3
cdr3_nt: TGCGCCAGCAGCCAGGCACCGGGACAGGGTGAAAAACTGTTTTTT
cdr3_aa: CASSQAPGQGEKLFF

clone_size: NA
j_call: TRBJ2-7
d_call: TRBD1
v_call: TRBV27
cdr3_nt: TGTGCCAGCAGTTTACCGCCCGGACAGGGTGTGGAGCAGTACTTC
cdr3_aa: CASSLPPGQGVEQYF

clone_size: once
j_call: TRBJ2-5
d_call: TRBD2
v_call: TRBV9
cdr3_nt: TGTGCCAGCAGCGTGTCTAGCGGGAGGGTAGGAGAGACCCAGTACTTC
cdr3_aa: CASSVSSGRVGETQYF

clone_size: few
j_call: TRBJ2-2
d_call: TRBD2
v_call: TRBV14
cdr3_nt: TGTGCCAGCAGCCAACGGGGACTAGCGGGGGGATCCCGATGGACCGGGGAGCTGTTTTTT
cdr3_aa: CASSQRGLAGGSRWTGELFF

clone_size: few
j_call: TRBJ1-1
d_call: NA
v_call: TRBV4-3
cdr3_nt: TGCGCCAGCAGCCTCGCTTTTGAGACAGAGAACACTGAAGCTTTCTTT
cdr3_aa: CASSLAFETENTEAFF

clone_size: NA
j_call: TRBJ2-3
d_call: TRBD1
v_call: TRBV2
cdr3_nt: TGTGCCAGCATCCGGGACAGGGTAACAGATACGCAGTATTTT
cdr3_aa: CASIRDRVTDTQYF

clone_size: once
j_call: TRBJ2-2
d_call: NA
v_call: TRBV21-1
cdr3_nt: TGTGCCAGCAGCACCCAATACGGGACAGCTTACACCGGGGAGCTGTTTTTT
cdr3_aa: CASSTQYGTAYTGELFF

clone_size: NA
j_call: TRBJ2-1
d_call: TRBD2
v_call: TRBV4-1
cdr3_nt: TGCGCCAGCAGCCAGCCGACTAGCGGGAGAAACAATGAGCAGTTCTTC
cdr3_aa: CASSQPTSGRNNEQFF

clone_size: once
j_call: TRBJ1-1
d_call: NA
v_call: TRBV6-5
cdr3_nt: TGTGCCAGCAGTTACGTCACAGACCAGAACACTGAAGCTTTCTTT
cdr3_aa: CASSYVTDQNTEAFF

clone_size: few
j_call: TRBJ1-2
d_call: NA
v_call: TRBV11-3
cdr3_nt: TGTGCCAGCAGCTGGGGAGAGGGTGGCTACACCTTC
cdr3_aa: CASSWGEGGYTF

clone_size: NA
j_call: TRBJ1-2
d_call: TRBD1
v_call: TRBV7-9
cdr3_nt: TGTGCCAGCAGCTCCGGACAGGGGGCCTTAGCTAACTATGGCTACACCTTC
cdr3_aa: CASSSGQGALANYGYTF

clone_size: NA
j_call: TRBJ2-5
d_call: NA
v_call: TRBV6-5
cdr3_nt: TGTGCCAGCAGTTACTCGAGTTGGAGAGAGCAAGAGACCCAGTACTTC
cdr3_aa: CASSYSSWREQETQYF